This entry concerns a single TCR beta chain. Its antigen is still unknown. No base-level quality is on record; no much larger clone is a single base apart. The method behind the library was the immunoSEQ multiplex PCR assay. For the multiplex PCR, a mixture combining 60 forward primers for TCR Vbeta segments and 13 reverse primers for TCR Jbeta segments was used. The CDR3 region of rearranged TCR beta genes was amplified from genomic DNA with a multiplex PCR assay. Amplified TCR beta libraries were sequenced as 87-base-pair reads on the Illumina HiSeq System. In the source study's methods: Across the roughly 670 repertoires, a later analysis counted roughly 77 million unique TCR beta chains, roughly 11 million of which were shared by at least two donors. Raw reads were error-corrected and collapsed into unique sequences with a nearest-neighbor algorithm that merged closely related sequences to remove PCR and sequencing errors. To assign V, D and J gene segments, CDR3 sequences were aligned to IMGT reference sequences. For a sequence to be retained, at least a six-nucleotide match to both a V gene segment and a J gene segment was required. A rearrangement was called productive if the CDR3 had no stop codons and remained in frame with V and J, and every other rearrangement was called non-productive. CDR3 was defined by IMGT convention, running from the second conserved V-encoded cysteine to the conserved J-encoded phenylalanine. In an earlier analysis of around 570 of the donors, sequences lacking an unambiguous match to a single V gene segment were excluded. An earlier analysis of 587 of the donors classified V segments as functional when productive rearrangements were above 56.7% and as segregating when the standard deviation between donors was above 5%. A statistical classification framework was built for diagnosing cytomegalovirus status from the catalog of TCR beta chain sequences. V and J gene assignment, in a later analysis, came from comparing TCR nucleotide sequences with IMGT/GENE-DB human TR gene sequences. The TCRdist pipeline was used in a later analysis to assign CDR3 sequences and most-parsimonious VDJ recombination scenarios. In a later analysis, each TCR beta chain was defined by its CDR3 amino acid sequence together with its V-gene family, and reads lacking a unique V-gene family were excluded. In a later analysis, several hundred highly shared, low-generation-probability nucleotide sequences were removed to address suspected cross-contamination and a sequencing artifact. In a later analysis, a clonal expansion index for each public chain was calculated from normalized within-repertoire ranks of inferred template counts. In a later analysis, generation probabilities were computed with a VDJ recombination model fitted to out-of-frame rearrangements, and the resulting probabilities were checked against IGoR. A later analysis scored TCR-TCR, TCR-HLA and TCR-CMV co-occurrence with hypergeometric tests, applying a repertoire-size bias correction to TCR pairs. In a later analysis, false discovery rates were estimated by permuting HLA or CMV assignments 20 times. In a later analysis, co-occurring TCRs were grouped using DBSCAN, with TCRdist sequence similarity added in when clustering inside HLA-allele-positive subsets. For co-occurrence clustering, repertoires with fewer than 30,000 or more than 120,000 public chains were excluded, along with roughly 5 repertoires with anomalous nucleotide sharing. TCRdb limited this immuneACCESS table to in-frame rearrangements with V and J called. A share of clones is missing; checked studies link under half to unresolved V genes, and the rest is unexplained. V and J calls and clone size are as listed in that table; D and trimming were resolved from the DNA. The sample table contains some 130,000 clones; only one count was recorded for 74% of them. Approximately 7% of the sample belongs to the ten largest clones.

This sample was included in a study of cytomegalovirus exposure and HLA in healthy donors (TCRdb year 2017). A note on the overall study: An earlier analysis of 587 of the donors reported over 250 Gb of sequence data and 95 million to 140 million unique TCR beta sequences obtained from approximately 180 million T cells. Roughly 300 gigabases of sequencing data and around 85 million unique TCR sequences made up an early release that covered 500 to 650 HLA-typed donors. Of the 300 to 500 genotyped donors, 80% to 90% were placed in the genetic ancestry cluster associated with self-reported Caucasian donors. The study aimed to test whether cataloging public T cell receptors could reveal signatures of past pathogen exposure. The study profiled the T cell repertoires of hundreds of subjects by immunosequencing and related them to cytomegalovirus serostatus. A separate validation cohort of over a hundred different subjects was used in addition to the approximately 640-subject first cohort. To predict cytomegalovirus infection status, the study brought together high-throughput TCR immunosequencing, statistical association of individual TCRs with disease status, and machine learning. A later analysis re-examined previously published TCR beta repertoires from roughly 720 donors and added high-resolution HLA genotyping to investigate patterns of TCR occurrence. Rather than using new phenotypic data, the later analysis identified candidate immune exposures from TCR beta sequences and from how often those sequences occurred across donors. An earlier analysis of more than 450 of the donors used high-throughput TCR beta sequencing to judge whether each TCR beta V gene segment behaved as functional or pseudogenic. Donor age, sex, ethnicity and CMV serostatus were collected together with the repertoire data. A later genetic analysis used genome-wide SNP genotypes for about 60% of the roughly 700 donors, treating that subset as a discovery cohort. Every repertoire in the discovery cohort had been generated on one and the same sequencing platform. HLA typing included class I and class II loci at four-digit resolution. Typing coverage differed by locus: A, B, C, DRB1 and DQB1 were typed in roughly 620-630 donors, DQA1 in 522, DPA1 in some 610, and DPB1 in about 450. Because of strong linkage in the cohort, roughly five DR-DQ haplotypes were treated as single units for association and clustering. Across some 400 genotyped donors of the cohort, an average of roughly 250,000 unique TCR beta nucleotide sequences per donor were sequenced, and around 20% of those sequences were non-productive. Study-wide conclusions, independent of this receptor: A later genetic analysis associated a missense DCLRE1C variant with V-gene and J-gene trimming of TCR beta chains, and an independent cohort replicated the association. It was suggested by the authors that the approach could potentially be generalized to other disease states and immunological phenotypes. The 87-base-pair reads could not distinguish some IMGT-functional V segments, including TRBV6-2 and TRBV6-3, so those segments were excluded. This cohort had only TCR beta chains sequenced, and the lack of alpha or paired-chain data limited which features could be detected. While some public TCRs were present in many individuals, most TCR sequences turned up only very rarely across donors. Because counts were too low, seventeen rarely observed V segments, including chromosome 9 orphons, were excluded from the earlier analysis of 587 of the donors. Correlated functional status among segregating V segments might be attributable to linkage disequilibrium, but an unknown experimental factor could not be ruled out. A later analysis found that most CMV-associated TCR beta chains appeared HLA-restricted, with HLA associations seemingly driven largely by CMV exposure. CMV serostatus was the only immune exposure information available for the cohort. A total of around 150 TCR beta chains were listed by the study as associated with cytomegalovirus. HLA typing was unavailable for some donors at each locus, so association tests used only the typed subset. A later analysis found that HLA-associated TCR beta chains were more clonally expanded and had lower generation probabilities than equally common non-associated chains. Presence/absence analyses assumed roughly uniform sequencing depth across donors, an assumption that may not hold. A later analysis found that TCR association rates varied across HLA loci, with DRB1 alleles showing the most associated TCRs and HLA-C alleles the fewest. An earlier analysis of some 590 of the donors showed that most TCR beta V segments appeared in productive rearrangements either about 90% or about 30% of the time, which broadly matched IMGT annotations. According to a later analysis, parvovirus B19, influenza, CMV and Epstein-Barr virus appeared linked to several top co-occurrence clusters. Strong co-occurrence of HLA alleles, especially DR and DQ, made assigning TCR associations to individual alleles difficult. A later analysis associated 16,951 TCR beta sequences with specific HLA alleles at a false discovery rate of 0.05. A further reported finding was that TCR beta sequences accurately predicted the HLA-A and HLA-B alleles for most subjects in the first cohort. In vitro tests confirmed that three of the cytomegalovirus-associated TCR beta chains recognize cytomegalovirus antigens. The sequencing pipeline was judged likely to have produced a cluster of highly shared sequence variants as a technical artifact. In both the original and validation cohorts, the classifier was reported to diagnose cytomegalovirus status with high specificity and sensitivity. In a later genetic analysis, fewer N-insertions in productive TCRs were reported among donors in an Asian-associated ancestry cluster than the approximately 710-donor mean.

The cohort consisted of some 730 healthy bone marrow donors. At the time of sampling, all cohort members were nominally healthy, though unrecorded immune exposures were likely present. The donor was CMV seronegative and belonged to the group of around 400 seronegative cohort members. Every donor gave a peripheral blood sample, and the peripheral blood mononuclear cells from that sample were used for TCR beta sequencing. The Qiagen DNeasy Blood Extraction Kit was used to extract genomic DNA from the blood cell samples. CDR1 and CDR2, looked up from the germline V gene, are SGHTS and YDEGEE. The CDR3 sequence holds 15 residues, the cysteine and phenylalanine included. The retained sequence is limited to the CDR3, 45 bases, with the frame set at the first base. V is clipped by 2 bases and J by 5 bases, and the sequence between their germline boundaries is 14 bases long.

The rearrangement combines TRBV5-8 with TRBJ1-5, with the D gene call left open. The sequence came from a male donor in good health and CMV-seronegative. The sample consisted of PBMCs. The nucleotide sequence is TGTGCCAGCAGCTTACCTCCGCCGGGTTATCAGCCCCAGCATTTT. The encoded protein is CASSLPPPGYQPQHF.